A single sample is the source of the 27 T cell receptor beta chains below, sequenced in a study of T cell clonotyping in hematopoietic cell transplantation. Profiling relied on immunoSEQ multiplex PCR, and the TCRdb table lists in-frame clones only, not all of them. This table holds about 69,000 clones, 94% found once. Sequencing was done on a sample of peripheral blood mononuclear cells. Every receptor here comes from a man aged 45-60 years in good health. Some clones in this sample may be carry-over from other donors' samples.

CDR3 sequence: CASAWYEQYF. CDR3 in DNA: TGTGCCAGTGCCTGGTACGAGCAGTACTTC. The chain couples TRBV2 to TRBJ2-7; unclear D gene. This CDR3 is 10 amino acids long. V lost 9 bases to trimming and J lost 4 bases, with 7 bases between them. Per the germline V gene, CDR1 is SNHLY and CDR2 is FYNNEI.

J is TRBJ2-3 and V is TRBV5-8; 12 bases align to TRBD1. V was clipped by 4 bases and J by 5 bases; unmatched bases: 8. The CDR3 consists of 16 residues. Per the germline V gene, CDR1 is SGHTS and CDR2 is YDEGEE. The CDR3 DNA is TGTGCCAGCAGCCCAGGGACAGGGGGCTTCGTAGATACGCAGTATTTT. Encoded protein: CASSPGTGGFVDTQYF.

The V and J genes are TRBV5-1 and TRBJ1-6; 7 bases agree with TRBD1. Germline loops: CDR1 SGHRS, CDR2 YFSETQ. The CDR3 spans 15 residues. The ends lost 6 bases at V and 5 bases at J; junction bases unmatched: 8. The CDR3 loop reads CASKLGQTNNSPLHF. CDR3 DNA: TGCGCCAGCAAACTGGGACAGACGAATAATTCACCCCTCCACTTT.

This clone was seen just once. Compared with germline, one end of the junction differs, possibly owing to a read error. The chain carries TRBV19 and TRBJ2-3; D possibly corresponds to TRBD2 (6 bases). CDR1 is LNHDA and CDR2 is SQIVND in the germline V gene (reference sequence). The CDR3 runs 17 residues. The CDR3 reads CASSMQSFSGSTDTQYF. The DNA of the CDR3 is TGTGCCAGCAGTATGCAGTCCTTCAGCGGGAGCACAGATACGCAGTATTTT.

The chain couples TRBV28 to TRBJ1-5; 7 bases align to TRBD1. Germline V lookup: CDR1 MDHEN, CDR2 SYDVKM. V was clipped by 4 bases and J by 7 bases; unmatched bases: 10. The CDR3 is made up of 15 amino acids. DNA for the CDR3: TGTGCCAGCAGTTGGGGAGGGGGCGCACGGCAGCCCCAGCATTTT. Its protein is CASSWGGGARQPQHF.

This clone has only one observation. V usage is TRBV28 and J usage is TRBJ1-1, with no clear D. This CDR3 is built from 14 residues. Germline assignment: CDR1 MDHEN and CDR2 SYDVKM. V gave up 6 bases and J gave up 0 bases, with 11 bases separating them. In DNA form, the CDR3 reads TGTGCCAGCAGACGTCATACGGTGAACACTGAAGCTTTCTTT. It yields the protein CASRRHTVNTEAFF.

The J gene is TRBJ1-4, the V gene TRBV18; TRBD1 might be the D (5 bases). This CDR3 is built from 15 residues. V was pared by 3 bases and J by 5 bases, with 13 bases between. Germline lookup yields CDR1 KGHSH and CDR2 LQKENI. CDR3 nucleotides: TGTGCCAGCTCACCTCCGGGACCAAAAAATGAAAAACTGTTTTTT. Translating it yields CASSPPGPKNEKLFF. The full variable domain, in which reference TRBV18 and TRBJ1-4 provide the parts outside the CDR3, is NAGVMQNPRHLVRRRGQEARLRCSPMKGHSHVYWYRQLPEEGLKFMVYLQKENIIDESGMPKERFSAEFPKEGPSILRIQQVVRGDSAAYFCASSPPGPKNEKLFFGSGTQLSVL.

The rearrangement links TRBV9 to TRBJ2-5, with 7 positions matching TRBD1. V lost 0 bases, J lost 5 bases, and 7 bases stayed unmatched. This CDR3 region has 15 residues. Germline values: CDR1 SGDLS, CDR2 YYNGEE. As DNA, the CDR3 is TGTGCCAGCAGCGTAGGGGGGCAGGGGGTCGAGACCCAGTACTTC. Translation gives CASSVGGQGVETQYF. Together with reference TRBV9 and TRBJ2-5, the CDR3 gives the full variable domain: DSGVTQTPKHLITATGQRVTLRCSPRSGDLSVYWYQQSLDQGLQFLIQYYNGEERAKGNILERFSAQQFPDLHSELNLSSLELGDSALYFCASSVGGQGVETQYFGPGTRLLVL.

CDR3 coding DNA: TGTGCCAGCCCGGACATTTCCAATGGCTACACCTTC. Amino acids: CASPDISNGYTF. The chain links TRBV6-4 to TRBJ1-2, with a possible D match to TRBD1 (5 bases). The CDR3 length is 12 residues. CDR1 and CDR2 from the germline V gene are MRHNA and SNTAGT. Trimming shortened V by 8 bases and J by 6 bases, and 13 bases separated the two germline ends.

The chain couples TRBV6-5 to TRBJ1-2; D is perhaps TRBD1 (6 bases). This CDR3 region has 13 residues. Germline V lookup: CDR1 MNHEY, CDR2 SVGAGI. The germline V and J ends were trimmed by 5 bases and 8 bases, with 15 bases remaining between them. CDR3 loop: CASSPTGLDGYTF. The CDR3 DNA reads TGTGCCAGCAGTCCAACAGGGTTAGACGGCTACACCTTC.

The chain combines TRBV28 with TRBJ1-5, with 7 nucleotides matching TRBD1. Germline V gives CDR1 MDHEN, CDR2 SYDVKM. V lost 6 bases and J lost 3; bases outside the gene matches: 5. This CDR3 region has 14 residues. The CDR3 coding sequence is TGTGCCAGCAGGGTAGGGGGCCCCAATCAGCCCCAGCATTTT. Residues: CASRVGGPNQPQHF.

The chain has TRBV19 and TRBJ1-6; D gene ambiguous. V gave up 5 bases and J gave up 7 bases, with 9 bases separating them. CDR3 length: 13 amino acids. Germline assignment: CDR1 LNHDA and CDR2 SQIVND (reference sequence). CDR3 bases: TGTGCCAGTAGTCCGAAGGTGAATTCACCCCTCCACTTT. Translating gives CASSPKVNSPLHF.

This clone showed up just once. The V and J genes are TRBV5-1 and TRBJ2-1; D is unresolved. The V gene lost 0 bases and the J gene lost 5 bases, with 9 bases spanning the gap. The CDR3 contains 14 residues. CDR1 is SGHRS and CDR2 is YFSETQ in the germline V gene. CDR3 DNA sequence: TGCGCCAGCAGCTTGGATAGGGTCGACAATGAGCAGTTCTTC. Protein: CASSLDRVDNEQFF. The full variable domain, in which reference TRBV5-1 and TRBJ2-1 provide the parts outside the CDR3, is KAGVTQTPRYLIKTRGQQVTLSCSPISGHRSVSWYQQTPGQGLQFLFEYFSETQRNKGNFPGRFSGRQFSNSRSEMNVSTLELGDSALYLCASSLDRVDNEQFFGPGTRLTVL.

CDR3 bases: TGTGCCAGCAGCCGGTACAGGGGCTCTGGAAACACCATATATTTT. Translation gives CASSRYRGSGNTIYF. This chain uses TRBV14 with TRBJ1-3; 7 bases match TRBD1. The CDR3 runs 15 residues. Germline values: CDR1 SGHDN, CDR2 FVKESK. V lost 4 bases to trimming and J lost 0 bases; unmatched junction nucleotides: 3.

V and J are TRBV10-3 and TRBJ1-5; D unclear. Trimming took off 3 bases at V and 4 bases at J, with 7 bases between the two ends. The CDR3 spans 13 residues. CDR1 ENHRY and CDR2 SYGVKD come from the germline V gene. The CDR3 bases are TGTGCCATCAGTGATAGAGCGAATCAGCCCCAGCATTTT. Protein sequence: CAISDRANQPQHF.

The chain joins TRBV6-1 to TRBJ2-7, with 10 nucleotides matching TRBD1. Germline-derived CDR1 and CDR2 are MNHNS and SASEGT. This CDR3 region has 16 residues. Germline trimming cut 4 bases from V and 9 bases from J; bases unmatched to any gene: 15. CDR3 DNA sequence: TGTGCCAGCAGTGTCGGCCGGGACAGGGGATCCCGGCGGCAGTACTTC. Translation gives CASSVGRDRGSRRQYF.

A word on this clone: One end of the junction is discordant with germline, which a read error may explain. This chain links TRBV14 with TRBJ1-5, with D perhaps matching TRBD1 (6 bases). The CDR3 consists of 13 residues. Germline CDR1 SGHDN, CDR2 FVKESK. In nucleotides, the CDR3 is TGTGCCAGCAGCAAGGGACAAAATCTGCCCCAGCATTTT. Its protein is CASSKGQNLPQHF.

V gene TRBV6-5 combines with J gene TRBJ1-2, with TRBD1 matching 8 bases. V trimming: 2 bases; J trimming: 4 bases; junction bases outside the gene matches: 9. The germline gives CDR1 MNHEY, CDR2 SVGAGI. The CDR3 runs 16 residues. Here the CDR3 DNA reads TGTGCCAGCAGTTACGGGGGCGGACAGGGACTCTATGGCTACACCTTC. This translates into CASSYGGGQGLYGYTF.

The chain has TRBV6-5 and TRBJ1-1; D possibly corresponds to TRBD1 (5 bases). Per the germline V gene, CDR1 is MNHEY and CDR2 is SVGAGI. Between the trimmed V and J ends, which lost 7 bases and 5 bases, there was a span of 17 bases. The CDR3 contains 14 residues. The CDR3 spells CASKLLWGGTEAFF. The CDR3 DNA reads TGTGCCAGCAAGCTACTTTGGGGGGGGACTGAAGCTTTCTTT.

Only one count was recorded for this clone. The chain is built from TRBV6-5 and TRBJ1-1; no firm D call. The V gene lost 8 bases and the J gene lost 0 bases, with 4 bases spanning the gap. Germline V gene data show CDR1 as MNHEY and CDR2 as SVGAGI. The CDR3 totals 11 residues. The CDR3 protein is CASWVNTEAFF. In nucleotides, the CDR3 is TGTGCCAGCTGGGTGAACACTGAAGCTTTCTTT.

This chain connects TRBV10-3 to TRBJ1-5; 9 bases align to TRBD1. V lost 4 bases and J lost 6; bases outside the gene matches: 4. Germline V gene lookup returns CDR1 ENHRY and CDR2 SYGVKD. This CDR3 has 14 amino acids. The CDR3 DNA follows: TGTGCCATCAGTGTCGGACAGGGGAGTCAGCCCCAGCATTTT. Translating gives CAISVGQGSQPQHF.

The V call is TRBV5-1, the J call TRBJ2-6; D is undetermined. V lost 1 base and J lost 0, with 8 bases in between. The germline CDR1 and CDR2 sequences are SGHRS and YFSETQ. This CDR3 has 16 amino acids. The CDR3 spells CASSLPQSSGANVLTF. CDR3 coding DNA: TGCGCCAGCAGCTTGCCCCAGAGCTCTGGGGCCAACGTCCTGACTTTC.

This chain joins TRBV6-5 and TRBJ2-2, with D unresolved. Germline CDR1 is MNHEY and CDR2 is SVGAGI. The CDR3 runs to 12 residues. V lost 5 bases, J lost 6 bases, and 7 bases lay in between. The CDR3 sequence is CASSTGPGELFF. CDR3 sequence (DNA): TGTGCCAGCAGTACGGGTCCCGGGGAGCTGTTTTTT.

The genes are TRBV27 and TRBJ1-5; tentative D call: TRBD1 (5 bases). Germline CDR1 MNHEY, CDR2 SMNVEV (reference sequence). With 2 bases removed from V and 1 base from J, the gap between germline ends came to 9 bases. The CDR3 spans 15 residues. In nucleotides, the CDR3 is TGTGCCAGCAGTTTAATCGGGGGAAGCAATCAGCCCCAGCATTTT. Its translation: CASSLIGGSNQPQHF.

This clone showed up just once. The V gene is TRBV27, the J gene TRBJ1-4; D unclear. Per germline, CDR1 MNHEY and CDR2 SMNVEV (reference sequence). The length of the CDR3 is 17 residues. V dropped 5 bases and J dropped 3 bases, with 19 bases sitting between them. The CDR3 region has the DNA TGTGCCAGCAGTGCCGCGAAGCGCATGGCGGCTAATGAAAAACTGTTTTTT. As protein: CASSAAKRMAANEKLFF.

The chain has TRBV7-2 and TRBJ1-1; D possibly corresponds to TRBD1 (6 bases). V lost 5 bases to trimming and J lost 0 bases, with 13 bases between them. This CDR3 contains 15 residues. Germline-derived CDR1 and CDR2 are SGHTA and FQGNSA. The CDR3 DNA sequence: TGTGCCAGCAGCCCACGACAGGAGATGAACACTGAAGCTTTCTTT. This gives the protein CASSPRQEMNTEAFF.

This rearrangement joins TRBV6-5 to TRBJ1-1; TRBD1 matches 9 bases. CDR1 and CDR2 from the germline V gene are MNHEY and SVGAGI. This CDR3 is built from 13 residues. With 5 bases clipped from V and 4 bases from J, the junction kept 2 bases outside the gene matches. The DNA for the CDR3 is TGTGCCAGCAGTAGACAGGGGGGCACTGAAGCTTTCTTT. Translation: CASSRQGGTEAFF.